This T cell receptor beta chain was captured in a study of CD8 T cells in ankylosing spondylitis. Study-wide results and limits: Researchers reportedly found disease-linked clones significantly enriched in matched ankylosing spondylitis synovial fluid. Typical of ankylosing spondylitis blood, it appeared, was a TCR beta motif of seven to nine highly homologous variants. As for the disease-linked clones, they showed a CD8+ phenotype and occurred at relatively low frequencies in peripheral blood.

CDR3 length: 15 residues. Germline-derived CDR1 and CDR2 are SGHVS and FQNEAQ. V gave up 4 bases and J gave up 3 bases; unmatched junction bases: 4. Quantitative barcoded 5'-RACE was used to prepare TCR beta libraries. TCRdb recomputed calls from the 5' RACE reads with MiXCR, one row per CDR3 protein. The table shows about 210,000 distinct CDR3 sequences, with around 8% occurring only once. This clonotype came up many times. Its antigen is as yet unknown. V gene TRBV7-8 combines with J gene TRBJ2-1; 9 bases are shared with TRBD1. The sample taken for sequencing was blood, either unsorted or a sorted T cell fraction (not recorded which). The source of this sequence is a female donor with ankylosing spondylitis or in good health (not recorded which). In nucleotides, the CDR3 is TGTGCCAGCAGCTCGGACAGGGGAGACTACAATGAGCAGTTCTTC. Protein sequence: CASSSDRGDYNEQFF.